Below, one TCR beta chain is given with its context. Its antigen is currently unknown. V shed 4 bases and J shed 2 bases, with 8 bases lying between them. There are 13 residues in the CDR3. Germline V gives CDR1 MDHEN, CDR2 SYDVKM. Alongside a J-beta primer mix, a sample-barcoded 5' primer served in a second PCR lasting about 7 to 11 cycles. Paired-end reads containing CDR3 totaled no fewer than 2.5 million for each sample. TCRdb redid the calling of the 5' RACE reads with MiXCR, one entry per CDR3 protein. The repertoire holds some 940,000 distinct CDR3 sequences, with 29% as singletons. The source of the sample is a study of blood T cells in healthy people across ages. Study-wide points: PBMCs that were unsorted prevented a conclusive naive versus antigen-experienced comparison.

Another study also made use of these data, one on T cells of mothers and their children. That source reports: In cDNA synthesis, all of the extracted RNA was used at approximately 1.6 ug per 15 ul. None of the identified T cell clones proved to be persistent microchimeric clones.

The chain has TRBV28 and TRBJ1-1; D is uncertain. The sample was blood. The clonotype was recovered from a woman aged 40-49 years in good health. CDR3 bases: TGTGCCAGCAGTTCTGAGTATAACACTGAAGCTTTCTTT. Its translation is CASSSEYNTEAFF.